What follows are 11 T cell receptor beta chains derived from one specimen sequenced in a study of blood T cell repertoires in COVID-19. Clones were read by immunoSEQ multiplex PCR, and TCRdb kept only the in-frame ones, dropping some. The table includes roughly 170,000 clones, about 87% detected once. Specimen: peripheral blood. The receptor set was obtained from a man in his sixties with acute or convalescent COVID-19.

About this clone: This sample includes further DNA sequences coding for the same CDR3. The chain recombines TRBV6-1 with TRBJ1-2; D unresolved. CDR1 is MNHNS and CDR2 is SASEGT in the germline V gene. The ends were cut back, 2 bases at V and 3 bases at J, with 7 bases in the middle. CDR3 size: 13 residues. CDR3 amino acids: CASSERRDYGYTF. The CDR3, as DNA: TGTGCCAGCAGTGAACGGCGGGACTATGGCTACACCTTC.

V usage is TRBV10-3 and J usage is TRBJ2-3; 10 nucleotides align to TRBD2. With 7 bases clipped from V and 4 bases from J, the junction kept 5 bases outside the gene matches. The CDR3 runs to 14 residues. CDR1 ENHRY and CDR2 SYGVKD come from the germline V gene. The CDR3 reads CAIKSGGAPDTQYF. CDR3 coding DNA: TGTGCCATCAAGAGCGGGGGGGCCCCAGATACGCAGTATTTT.

The J gene is TRBJ2-7, the V gene TRBV5-1, with 14 positions matching TRBD2. Looked up from germline, CDR1 is SGHRS and CDR2 is YFSETQ. J was trimmed by 6 bases and V by 4 bases; bases with no gene match: 6. The CDR3 contains 15 residues. The CDR3 protein is CASSMTSGRVGEQYF. CDR3 in DNA: TGCGCCAGCAGCATGACTAGCGGGAGGGTTGGCGAGCAGTACTTC.

The rearrangement uses TRBV27 and TRBJ2-1, with TRBD2 matching over 10 bases. Trimming removed 5 bases from V and 0 bases from J; junction bases left unmatched: 7. Germline V gives CDR1 MNHEY, CDR2 SMNVEV (reference sequence). The CDR3 consists of 17 residues. The CDR3 region has the DNA TGTGCCAGCAGTCCCCGCCCTAGCGGGAGCTCCTACAATGAGCAGTTCTTC. The encoded protein is CASSPRPSGSSYNEQFF.

In the case of this clone: This may come from a read error, since a much larger clone is one base off. This rearrangement joins TRBV7-2 to TRBJ1-1, with no clear D. Trimming cost V 5 bases and J 0 bases, with 7 bases left between them. This CDR3 region has 13 residues. The germline gives CDR1 SGHTA, CDR2 FQGNSA. CDR3: CASSPVMNTEAFF. The CDR3, as DNA: TGTGCCAGCAGCCCGGTCATGAACACTGAAGCTTTCTTT. Drawing the rest from reference TRBV7-2 and TRBJ1-1, the complete variable domain is GAGVSQSPSNKVTEKGKDVELRCDPISGHTALYWYRQSLGQGLEFLIYFQGNSAPDKSGLPSDRFSAERTGGSVSTLTIQRTQQEDSAVYLCASSPVMNTEAFFGQGTRLTVV.

This chain uses TRBV5-1 with TRBJ2-7; D is unresolved. Trimming took 5 bases from V and 2 from J, leaving 8 bases between them. The CDR3 loop spans 12 amino acids. Germline CDR1 reads SGHRS; CDR2 reads YFSETQ. The CDR3: CASSPGTYEQYF. CDR3 nucleotide sequence: TGCGCCAGCAGTCCAGGAACCTACGAGCAGTACTTC.

V usage is TRBV21-1 and J usage is TRBJ2-1; the D segment call TRBD2 is taken from the table without a DNA check. TRBV21-1 is a listed pseudogene. The CDR3 covers 17 residues. CDR3 DNA sequence: TGTGCCAGCAGCAAGAACGAGGTGAACTCCTCCTACAATGAGCAGTTCTTC. Amino acids: CASSKNEVNSSYNEQFF.

The rearrangement uses TRBV6-5 and TRBJ1-2, with D possibly TRBD1 on 6 matching bases. The CDR3 spans 14 residues. CDR1 MNHEY and CDR2 SVGAGI come from the germline V gene. V was shortened by 7 bases and J by 4 bases, with 16 bases between the two germline ends. The CDR3 DNA reads TGTGCCAGCAATCTTCCGGCAGGGGTCTATGGCTACACCTTC. This codes for CASNLPAGVYGYTF.

Here the CDR3 DNA reads TGTGCCTGGACTTCGTCCGGACTACGGGATACGCAGTATTTT. The encoded protein is CAWTSSGLRDTQYF. The chain joins TRBV30 to TRBJ2-3; D is possibly TRBD2 (6 bases). V shed 4 bases and J shed 6 bases, with 17 bases lying between them. Germline V gives CDR1 GTSNPN, CDR2 SVGIG (reference sequence). The CDR3 is 14 residues long.

V and J are TRBV27 and TRBJ1-5; D possibly corresponds to TRBD1 (5 bases). Trimming took 7 bases from V and 4 from J, leaving 32 bases between them. The CDR3 runs 20 residues. Per germline, CDR1 MNHEY and CDR2 SMNVEV (reference sequence). CDR3 DNA sequence: TGTGCCAGCATTCTAGGGGATAGGGGATTTCTTCACCCCCTTAATCAGCCCCAGCATTTT. This gives the protein CASILGDRGFLHPLNQPQHF.

This clone was recorded a few times. The chain links TRBV27 to TRBJ1-2; 10 bases match TRBD1. With 2 bases clipped from V and 2 bases from J, the junction kept 11 bases outside the gene matches. The CDR3 extends over 18 amino acids. Germline V gene lookup returns CDR1 MNHEY and CDR2 SMNVEV (reference sequence). The CDR3 DNA sequence: TGTGCCAGCAGTTTAGTCCCGGGACAGGGGCGACTCAACTATGGCTACACCTTC. It encodes CASSLVPGQGRLNYGYTF.